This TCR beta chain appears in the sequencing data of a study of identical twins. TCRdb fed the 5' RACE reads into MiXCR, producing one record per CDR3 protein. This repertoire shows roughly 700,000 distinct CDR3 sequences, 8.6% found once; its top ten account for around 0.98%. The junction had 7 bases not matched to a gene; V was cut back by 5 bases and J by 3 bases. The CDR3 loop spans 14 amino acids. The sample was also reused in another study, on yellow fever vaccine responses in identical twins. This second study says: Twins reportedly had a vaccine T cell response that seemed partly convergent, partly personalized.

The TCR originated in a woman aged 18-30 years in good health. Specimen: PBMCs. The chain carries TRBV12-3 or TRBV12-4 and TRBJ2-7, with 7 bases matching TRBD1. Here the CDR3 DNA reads TGTGCCAGCAGTAAATCGACAGGGTTCTACGAGCAGTACTTC. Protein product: CASSKSTGFYEQYF.